This TCR beta chain was profiled in a study of T cells in Graves' hyperthyroidism and ophthalmopathy. Amplification of TCR beta CDR3 regions used RNA as the template. The HTBI primer set was used in a first-round RT-PCR of the TCR CDR3. TCRdb itself ran the multiplex PCR reads through MiXCR, one entry per CDR3 protein. The sample lists a few hundred thousand distinct CDR3 sequences, approximately 14% occurring once. Every diagnosis used clinical symptoms, serum thyroxine and TRAb, thyroid ultrasound and orbital computed tomography. In this sample, this clonotype turned up a few times. Input material: blood. This clonotype was sampled from a woman aged 30 to 39 with Graves' hyperthyroidism.

CDR3 DNA: TGTGCCATCAGTCCGACTAGCGGTGAGACCCAGTACTTC. Translation: CAISPTSGETQYF. The chain combines TRBV10-3 with TRBJ2-5; TRBD2 matches at 9 bases. V lost 5 bases, J lost 5 bases, and 3 bases stayed unmatched. Germline CDR1 and CDR2: ENHRY and SYGVKD. CDR3 size: 13 residues.